The rows below give T cell receptor beta chains drawn from one sample of a study of blood T cell repertoires in COVID-19. Repertoires were generated with immunoSEQ multiplex PCR, while TCRdb's copy carries only in-frame clones and drops some. The repertoire holds roughly 14,000 clones, with around nine tenths as singletons. Input material: peripheral blood. The receptors shown here come from a human donor with active COVID-19. The donor label of this sample is uncertain. Each CDR3 is given with its conserved first and last residue. A D gene is named only where the DNA matches it firmly. Clone size, where shown, is once, few, many, or a class for clones that have expanded.

v_gene,j_gene,abundance,d_gene,CDR3nt,CDR3aa
TRBV5-1,TRBJ2-7,NA,NA,TGCGCCAGCAGTTACCCGGGGGGCCTTACCTACGAGCAGTACTTC,CASSYPGGLTYEQYF
TRBV4-1,TRBJ2-5,NA,TRBD1,TGCGCCAGCAGCCAAGGGGACAGCCAGACCCAGTACTTC,CASSQGDSQTQYF
TRBV30,TRBJ1-2,NA,TRBD1,TGTGCCTGGAGTACTCAAAGGGGGCTCCGATATAACTATGGCTACACCTTC,CAWSTQRGLRYNYGYTF
TRBV5-4,TRBJ2-1,few,NA,TGTGCCAGCAGCCCGTTAGCCAAGAGCTCCTACAATGAGCAGTTCTTC,CASSPLAKSSYNEQFF
TRBV5-1,TRBJ2-1,NA,TRBD2,TGCGCCAGCAGCTTGGGGGGACTAGCGGGGCCTGAGCAGTTCTTC,CASSLGGLAGPEQFF
TRBV4-3,TRBJ2-3,NA,NA,TGCGCCAGCAGCCAAGATGGGGTTGGGCGGGCGAGACGCACAGATACGCAGTATTTT,CASSQDGVGRARRTDTQYF
TRBV19,TRBJ1-6,few,NA,TGTGCCAGTAGTGGATGGGACACCAGCCCCCTCCACTTT,CASSGWDTSPLHF
TRBV19,TRBJ2-5,NA,NA,TGTGCCAGTAGTATAGGGTACCGAGGGCAAGAGACCCAGTACTTC,CASSIGYRGQETQYF
TRBV19,TRBJ1-5,NA,TRBD1,TGTGCCAGTAGTATCCCACCGACAGGGGGCGCGGGGCAGCCCCAGCATTTT,CASSIPPTGGAGQPQHF
TRBV11-2,TRBJ2-2,NA,NA,TGTGCCAGCAGCTTAGCGCGAACCGGGGAGCTGTTTTTT,CASSLARTGELFF